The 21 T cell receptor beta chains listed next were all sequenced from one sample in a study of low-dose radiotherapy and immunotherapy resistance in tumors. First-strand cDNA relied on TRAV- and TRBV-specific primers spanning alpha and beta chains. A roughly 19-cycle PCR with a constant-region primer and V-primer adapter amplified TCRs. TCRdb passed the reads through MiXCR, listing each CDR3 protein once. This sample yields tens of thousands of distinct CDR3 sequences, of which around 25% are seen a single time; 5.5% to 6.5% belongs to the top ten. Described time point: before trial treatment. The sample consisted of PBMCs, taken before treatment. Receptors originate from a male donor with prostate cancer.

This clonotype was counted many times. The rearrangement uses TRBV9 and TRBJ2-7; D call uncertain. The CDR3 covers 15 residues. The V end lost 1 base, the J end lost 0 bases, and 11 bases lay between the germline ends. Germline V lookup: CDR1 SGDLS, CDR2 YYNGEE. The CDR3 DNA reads TGTGCCAGCAGCGTAATTGGAGACAACTCCTACGAGCAGTACTTC. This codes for CASSVIGDNSYEQYF.

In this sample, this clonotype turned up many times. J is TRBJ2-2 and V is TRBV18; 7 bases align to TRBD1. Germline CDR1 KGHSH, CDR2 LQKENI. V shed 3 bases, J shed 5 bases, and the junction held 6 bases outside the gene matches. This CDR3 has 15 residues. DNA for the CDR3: TGTGCCAGCTCACCGCGGACAGGTCGGACCGGGGAGCTGTTTTTT. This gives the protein CASSPRTGRTGELFF.

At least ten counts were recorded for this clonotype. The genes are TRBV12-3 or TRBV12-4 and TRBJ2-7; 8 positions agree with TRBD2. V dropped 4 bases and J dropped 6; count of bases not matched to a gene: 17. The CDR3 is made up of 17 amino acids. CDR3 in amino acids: CASSSPGGKRGSFEQYF. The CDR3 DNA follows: TGTGCCAGCAGTTCCCCGGGGGGGAAGCGGGGCTCGTTCGAGCAGTACTTC.

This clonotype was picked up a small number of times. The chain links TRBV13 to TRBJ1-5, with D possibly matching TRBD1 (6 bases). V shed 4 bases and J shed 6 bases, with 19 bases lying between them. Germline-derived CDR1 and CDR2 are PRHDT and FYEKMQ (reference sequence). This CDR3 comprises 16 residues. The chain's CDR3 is CASSSFGGGAGQPQHF. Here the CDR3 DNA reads TGTGCCAGCAGCTCCTTCGGGGGGGGCGCAGGTCAGCCCCAGCATTTT.

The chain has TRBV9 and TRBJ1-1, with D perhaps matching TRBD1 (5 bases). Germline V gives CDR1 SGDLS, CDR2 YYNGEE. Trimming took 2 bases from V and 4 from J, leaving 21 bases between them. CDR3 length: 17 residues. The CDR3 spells CASSVPNAGNIPTEAFF. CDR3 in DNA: TGTGCCAGCAGCGTCCCAAACGCAGGGAATATTCCCACTGAAGCTTTCTTT.

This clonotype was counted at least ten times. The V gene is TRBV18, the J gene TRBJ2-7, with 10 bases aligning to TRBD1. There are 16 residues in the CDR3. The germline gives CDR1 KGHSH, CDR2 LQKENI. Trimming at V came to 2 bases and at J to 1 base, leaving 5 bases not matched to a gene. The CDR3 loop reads CASSPAMGQGSYEQYF. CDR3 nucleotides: TGTGCCAGCTCACCAGCAATGGGACAGGGGTCCTACGAGCAGTACTTC. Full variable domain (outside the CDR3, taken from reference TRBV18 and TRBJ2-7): NAGVMQNPRHLVRRRGQEARLRCSPMKGHSHVYWYRQLPEEGLKFMVYLQKENIIDESGMPKERFSAEFPKEGPSILRIQQVVRGDSAAYFCASSPAMGQGSYEQYFGPGTRLTVT.

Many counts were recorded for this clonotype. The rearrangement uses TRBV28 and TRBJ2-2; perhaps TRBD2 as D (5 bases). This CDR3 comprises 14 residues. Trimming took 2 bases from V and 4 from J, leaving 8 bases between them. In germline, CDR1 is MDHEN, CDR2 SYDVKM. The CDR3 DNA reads TGTGCCAGCAGTTTAGGTCGGGGCACCGGGGAGCTGTTTTTT. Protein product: CASSLGRGTGELFF.

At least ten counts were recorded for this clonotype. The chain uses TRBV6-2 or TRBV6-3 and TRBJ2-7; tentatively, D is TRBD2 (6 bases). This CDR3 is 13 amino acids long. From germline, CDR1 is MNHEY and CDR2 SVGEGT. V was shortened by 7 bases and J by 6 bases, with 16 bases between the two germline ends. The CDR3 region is CASTQNLGGEQYF. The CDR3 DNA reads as TGTGCCAGCACTCAAAACCTCGGGGGCGAGCAGTACTTC.

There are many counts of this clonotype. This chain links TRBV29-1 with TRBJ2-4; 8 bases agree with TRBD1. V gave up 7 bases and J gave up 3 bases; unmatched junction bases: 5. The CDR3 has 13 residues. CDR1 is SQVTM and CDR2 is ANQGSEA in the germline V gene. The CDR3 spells CSATGTGKNIQYF. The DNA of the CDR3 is TGCAGCGCAACCGGGACAGGCAAAAACATTCAGTACTTC.

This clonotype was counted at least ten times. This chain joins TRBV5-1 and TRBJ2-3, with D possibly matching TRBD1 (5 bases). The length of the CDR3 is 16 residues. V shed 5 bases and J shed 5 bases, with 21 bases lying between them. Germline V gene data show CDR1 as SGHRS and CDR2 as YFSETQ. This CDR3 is CASRFLGASAGDTQYF. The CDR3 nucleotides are TGCGCCAGCAGATTTCTAGGGGCCTCCGCTGGAGATACGCAGTATTTT.

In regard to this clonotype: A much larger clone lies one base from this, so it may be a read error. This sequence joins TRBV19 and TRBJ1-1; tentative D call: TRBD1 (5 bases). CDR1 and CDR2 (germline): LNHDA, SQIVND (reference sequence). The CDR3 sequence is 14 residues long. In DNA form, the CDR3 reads TGTGCCGGTAGTTCCGCGGGGGGAAGAACTGAAGCTTTCTTT. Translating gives CAGSSAGGRTEAFF.

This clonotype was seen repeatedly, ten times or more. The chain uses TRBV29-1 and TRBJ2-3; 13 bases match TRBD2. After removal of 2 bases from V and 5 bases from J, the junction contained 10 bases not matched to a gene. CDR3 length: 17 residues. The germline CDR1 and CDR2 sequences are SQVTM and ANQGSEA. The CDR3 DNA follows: TGCAGCGTTGAACTACTAGCGGGAGGGCCGGTCGGAGATACGCAGTATTTT. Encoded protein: CSVELLAGGPVGDTQYF.

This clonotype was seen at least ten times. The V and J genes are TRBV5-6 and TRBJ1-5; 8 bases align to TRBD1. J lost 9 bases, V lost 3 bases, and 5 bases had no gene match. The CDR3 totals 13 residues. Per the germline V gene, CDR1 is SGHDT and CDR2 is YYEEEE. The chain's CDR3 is CASSWGTGGPQHF. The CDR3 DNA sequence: TGTGCCAGCAGCTGGGGGACAGGCGGGCCCCAGCATTTT.

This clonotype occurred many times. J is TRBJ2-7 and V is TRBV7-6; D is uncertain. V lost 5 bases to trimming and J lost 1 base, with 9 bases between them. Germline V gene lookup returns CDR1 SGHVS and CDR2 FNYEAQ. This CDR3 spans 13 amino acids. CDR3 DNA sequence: TGTGCCAGCAGCGACCGGTATTCCTACGAGCAGTACTTC. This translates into CASSDRYSYEQYF.

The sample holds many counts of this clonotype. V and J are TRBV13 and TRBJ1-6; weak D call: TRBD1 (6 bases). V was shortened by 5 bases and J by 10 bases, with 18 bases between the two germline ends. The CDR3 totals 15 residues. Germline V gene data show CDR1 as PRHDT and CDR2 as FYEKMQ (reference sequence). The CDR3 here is CASSQQGGVGSPLHF. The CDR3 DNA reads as TGTGCCAGCAGCCAACAGGGAGGGGTTGGGTCACCCCTCCACTTT.

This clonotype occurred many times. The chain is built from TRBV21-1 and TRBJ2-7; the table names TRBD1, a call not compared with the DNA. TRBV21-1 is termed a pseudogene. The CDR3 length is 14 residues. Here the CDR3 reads CASSTSRGRHEQYF. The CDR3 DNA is TGTGCCAGCAGCACATCCAGGGGGCGCCACGAGCAGTACTTC.

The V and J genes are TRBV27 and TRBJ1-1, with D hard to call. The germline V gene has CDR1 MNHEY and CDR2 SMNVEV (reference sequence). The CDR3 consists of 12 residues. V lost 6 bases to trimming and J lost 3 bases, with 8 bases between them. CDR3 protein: CASSPQYTEAFF. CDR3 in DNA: TGTGCCAGCAGCCCTCAGTACACTGAAGCTTTCTTT.

CDR3 sequence: CASSARTGGFSEAFF. CDR3 sequence (DNA): TGCGCCAGCAGCGCCCGGACAGGGGGCTTCTCTGAAGCTTTCTTT. This chain joins TRBV5-1 and TRBJ1-1; 11 bases fit TRBD1. This CDR3 contains 15 residues. The V segment lost 4 bases and the J segment 6 bases; nucleotides outside the gene matches: 8. Germline values: CDR1 SGHRS, CDR2 YFSETQ.

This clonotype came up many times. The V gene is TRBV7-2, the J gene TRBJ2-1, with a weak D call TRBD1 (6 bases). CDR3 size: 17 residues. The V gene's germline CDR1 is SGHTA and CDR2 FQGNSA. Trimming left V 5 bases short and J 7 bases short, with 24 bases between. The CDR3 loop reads CASSPRPRGGVGNEQFF. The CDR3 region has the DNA TGTGCCAGCAGCCCCCGGCCAAGAGGGGGAGTCGGTAATGAGCAGTTCTTC.

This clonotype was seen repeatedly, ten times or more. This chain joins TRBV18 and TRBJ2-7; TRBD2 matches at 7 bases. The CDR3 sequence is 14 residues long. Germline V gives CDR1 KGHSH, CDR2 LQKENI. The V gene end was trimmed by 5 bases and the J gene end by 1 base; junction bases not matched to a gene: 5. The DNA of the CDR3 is TGTGCCAGCTCAGAGCTAGCGGTATCCTACGAGCAGTACTTC. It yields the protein CASSELAVSYEQYF.

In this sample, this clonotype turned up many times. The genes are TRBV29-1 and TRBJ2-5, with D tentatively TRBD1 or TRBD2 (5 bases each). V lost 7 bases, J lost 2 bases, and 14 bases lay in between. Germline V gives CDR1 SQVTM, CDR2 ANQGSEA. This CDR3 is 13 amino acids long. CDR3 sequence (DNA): TGCAGCGCTCGGGGACGGAATCAAGAGACCCAGTACTTC. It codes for CSARGRNQETQYF.